This TCR beta chain was documented in a study of blood T cell repertoires in COVID-19. Study-wide background: The analysed material was cDNA or gDNA that came from T cells, B-cell-depleted T cells, or PBMCs.

Per the authors' pipeline: For nucleated cells, counts were estimated from reference gene primer amplification. Sequenced by immunoSEQ multiplex PCR; TCRdb stores in-frame clones only, minus some. For V, J and clone size, that table is used; D and trimming come from the DNA. This sample has 250,000 to 300,000 clones; around 86% occur once, and the top ten carry 2% to 2.5%. Germline V gene sequence: CDR1 SGHRS, CDR2 YFSETQ. With V trimmed by 4 bases and J by 2 bases, 4 bases remained unmatched. The CDR3 contains 15 residues. The rearrangement joins TRBV5-1 to TRBJ2-5; TRBD2 agrees at 11 bases. The sequence came from a man aged 45-65 years with acute or convalescent COVID-19. The sample consisted of peripheral blood. CDR3: CASSPLAGGQETQYF. The CDR3 nucleotides are TGCGCCAGCAGCCCATTAGCGGGGGGGCAAGAGACCCAGTACTTC.